Described below is a single T cell receptor beta chain sequence and its context. Its antigen remains undetermined. The record has no base qualities; no much larger clone is one base away. The sample is drawn from a study of control samples from healthy donors and cancer patients (dated by TCRdb to about 2020). The CDR3, cysteine through phenylalanine, is 15 amino acids long. The only DNA kept is the CDR3, 45 bases in frame from the first base. Relative to germline, V is 5 bases shorter and J is 5 bases shorter, with 18 bases between their ends. Sequences SGHTA (CDR1) and FQGNSA (CDR2) are obtained from the germline V gene. Library prep was done by the immunoSEQ multiplex PCR assay. TCRdb limited this immuneACCESS table to in-frame rearrangements with V and J called. A share of clones is missing; checked studies link under half to unresolved V genes, and the rest is unexplained. The sample profile shows about 70,000 clones; about 94% of them were found once. The ten largest clones add up to approximately 3% of the sample.

The clonotype originates from a woman aged 30 to 39 in good health. The chain links TRBV7-2 with TRBJ1-1, with a weak D call of TRBD1 (6 bases match). Sequencing was performed on blood. The CDR3 loop reads CASSLYPRQGTEAFF. The DNA is as follows: TGTGCCAGCAGCCTTTACCCAAGGCAGGGGACTGAAGCTTTCTTT.